This T cell receptor beta chain was profiled in a study of shared clonotypes between healthy human individuals. Study-wide findings and caveats: Memory subsets had estimated richness that was generally smaller than that of naive subsets.

Some clones are missing from TCRdb's copy, which holds only in-frame ones; the method was immunoSEQ multiplex PCR. The sample includes 2 million to 2.5 million clones, roughly 96% of them seen just once. Trimming pared 7 bases from V and 8 bases from J, leaving 13 bases between. The CDR3 runs 13 residues. Germline-derived CDR1 and CDR2 are SGHRS and YFSETQ. Turning to this clone: Its antigen is not known.

This clonotype originated in a man younger than 30 in good health. V is TRBV5-1 and J is TRBJ1-6; D gene uncertain. What was sequenced was naive CD4+ T cells sorted from blood. Subset of the sample: CD45RA+ positively selected. DNA of the CDR3: TGCGCCAGCGGCCCCTCACATGATTCACCCCTCCACTTT. This encodes CASGPSHDSPLHF.